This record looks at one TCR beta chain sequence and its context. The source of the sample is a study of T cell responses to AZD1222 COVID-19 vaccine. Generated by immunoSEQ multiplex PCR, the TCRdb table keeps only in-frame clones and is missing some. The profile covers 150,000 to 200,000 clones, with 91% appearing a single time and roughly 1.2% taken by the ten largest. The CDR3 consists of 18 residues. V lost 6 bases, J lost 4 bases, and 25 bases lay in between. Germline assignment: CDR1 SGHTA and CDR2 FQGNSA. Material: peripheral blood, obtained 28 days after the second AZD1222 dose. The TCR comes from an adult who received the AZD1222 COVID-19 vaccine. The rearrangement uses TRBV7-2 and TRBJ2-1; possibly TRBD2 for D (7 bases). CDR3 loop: CASRPNPGGGGPYNEQFF. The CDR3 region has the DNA TGTGCCAGCAGACCTAACCCGGGCGGGGGCGGGCCGTACAATGAGCAGTTCTTC.